This is a list of T cell receptor beta chains from one sample in a study of cytomegalovirus exposure and HLA in healthy donors. The protocol was immunoSEQ multiplex PCR, while the TCRdb copy is restricted to in-frame clones and leaves out a portion. This sample has more than 150,000 clones, with 77% found just once. The sequenced material came from PBMCs. The receptors here all came from a man younger than 35 in good health and CMV-seronegative. CDR3s include the opening cysteine and the closing phenylalanine or tryptophan. D genes are given only for firm matches. Not all rows give a size; the values are once, few, many and, for expanded clones, a class.

D gene: .; J gene: TRBJ2-7; V gene: TRBV7-9; clone size: .; CDR3 protein: CASSLVEGPGEQYF; CDR3 DNA: TGTGCCAGCAGCTTAGTGGAGGGGCCCGGCGAGCAGTACTTC
D gene: .; J gene: TRBJ2-4; V gene: TRBV13; clone size: .; CDR3 protein: CASSLGTYNPKNIQYF; CDR3 DNA: TGTGCCAGCAGCTTAGGGACATACAATCCCAAAAACATTCAGTACTTC
D gene: TRBD2; J gene: TRBJ2-2; V gene: TRBV4-1; clone size: .; CDR3 protein: CASSQDWRGGLDTGELFF; CDR3 DNA: TGCGCCAGCAGCCAAGATTGGCGGGGGGGCCTCGACACCGGGGAGCTGTTTTTT
D gene: TRBD2; J gene: TRBJ2-2; V gene: TRBV4-3; clone size: .; CDR3 protein: CASSQETSGDTGELFF; CDR3 DNA: TGCGCCAGCAGCCAAGAAACTAGCGGGGACACCGGGGAGCTGTTTTTT
D gene: .; J gene: TRBJ2-7; V gene: TRBV7-2; clone size: .; CDR3 protein: CASRSGGGVYEQYF; CDR3 DNA: TGTGCCAGCAGGAGTGGAGGGGGGGTTTACGAGCAGTACTTC
D gene: .; J gene: TRBJ1-2; V gene: TRBV5-5; clone size: .; CDR3 protein: CASSFGEGYGYTF; CDR3 DNA: TGTGCCAGCAGCTTCGGGGAGGGCTATGGCTACACCTTC
D gene: .; J gene: TRBJ2-7; V gene: TRBV27; clone size: few; CDR3 protein: CASSYSRARDEQYF; CDR3 DNA: TGTGCCAGCAGTTATAGCAGGGCCCGAGACGAGCAGTACTTC
D gene: .; J gene: TRBJ1-1; V gene: TRBV29-1; clone size: .; CDR3 protein: CSVVRESDTEAFF; CDR3 DNA: TGCAGCGTTGTAAGGGAGTCGGACACTGAAGCTTTCTTT
D gene: .; J gene: TRBJ1-2; V gene: TRBV4-1; clone size: .; CDR3 protein: CASSQGHLGQLYGYTF; CDR3 DNA: TGCGCCAGCAGCCAAGGTCACTTAGGACAGCTCTATGGCTACACCTTC
D gene: .; J gene: TRBJ1-1; V gene: TRBV5-1; clone size: .; CDR3 protein: CASSLLLYTEAFF; CDR3 DNA: TGCGCCAGCAGCTTGCTTCTGTACACTGAAGCTTTCTTT
D gene: TRBD1; J gene: TRBJ1-4; V gene: TRBV2; clone size: .; CDR3 protein: CASSGTGSTNEKLFF; CDR3 DNA: TGTGCCAGCAGTGGGACAGGGTCAACTAATGAAAAACTGTTTTTT
D gene: TRBD2; J gene: TRBJ2-2; V gene: TRBV4-2; clone size: .; CDR3 protein: CASSQEDWAGGTGGELFF; CDR3 DNA: TGTGCCAGCAGCCAAGAGGATTGGGCGGGAGGGACGGGCGGGGAGCTGTTTTTT
D gene: .; J gene: TRBJ1-2; V gene: TRBV5-6; clone size: few; CDR3 protein: CASSLGRIGYTF; CDR3 DNA: TGTGCCAGCAGCTTGGGGCGGATTGGCTACACCTTC
D gene: .; J gene: TRBJ1-6; V gene: TRBV7-8; clone size: .; CDR3 protein: CASSLVRNSPLHF; CDR3 DNA: TGTGCCAGCAGCTTAGTCAGGAATTCACCCCTCCACTTT
D gene: .; J gene: TRBJ2-5; V gene: TRBV29-1; clone size: .; CDR3 protein: CSVDGQFRETQYF; CDR3 DNA: TGCAGCGTTGACGGACAGTTTCGAGAGACCCAGTACTTC
D gene: .; J gene: TRBJ1-2; V gene: TRBV7-9; clone size: once; CDR3 protein: CASSLVGDLNYGYTF; CDR3 DNA: TGTGCCAGCAGCTTAGTAGGAGACCTTAACTATGGCTACACCTTC
D gene: .; J gene: TRBJ2-5; V gene: TRBV7-9; clone size: .; CDR3 protein: CASSLKKSGQETQYF; CDR3 DNA: TGTGCCAGCAGCTTAAAAAAGTCAGGCCAAGAGACCCAGTACTTC